This T cell receptor (beta chain) appears in the sequencing data of a study of T cell changes during pregnancy in multiple sclerosis. Clones were sequenced by immunoSEQ multiplex PCR, and TCRdb holds only the in-frame ones, with some missing. The profile shows 55,000 to 70,000 clones, about 90% of them singletons. The TCR comes from a female donor with multiple sclerosis, enrolled in a pregnancy study. The material sequenced was CD4+ T cells from peripheral blood mononuclear cells, taken after pregnancy.

As DNA, the CDR3 is TGTGCCAGCAGTGAACAGGGGCCAACCAATGAGCAGTTCTTC. Protein: CASSEQGPTNEQFF. V is TRBV2 and J is TRBJ2-1; tentative D call: TRBD1 (6 bases). In germline, CDR1 is SNHLY, CDR2 FYNNEI. Trimming cost V 2 bases and J 6 bases, with 11 bases left between them. The CDR3 consists of 14 residues.